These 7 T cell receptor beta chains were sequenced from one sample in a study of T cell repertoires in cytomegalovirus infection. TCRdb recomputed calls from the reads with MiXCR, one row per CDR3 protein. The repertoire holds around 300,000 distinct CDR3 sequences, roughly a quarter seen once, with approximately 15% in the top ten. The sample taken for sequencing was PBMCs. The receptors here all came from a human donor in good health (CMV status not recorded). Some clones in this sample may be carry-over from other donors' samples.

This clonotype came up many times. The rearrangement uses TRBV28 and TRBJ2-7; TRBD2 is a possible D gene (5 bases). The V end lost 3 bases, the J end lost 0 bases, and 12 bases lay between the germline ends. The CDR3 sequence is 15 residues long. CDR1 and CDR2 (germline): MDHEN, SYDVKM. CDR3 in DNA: TGTGCCAGCAGTTTGGCCTCGGCGGGCTCCTACGAGCAGTACTTC. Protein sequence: CASSLASAGSYEQYF.

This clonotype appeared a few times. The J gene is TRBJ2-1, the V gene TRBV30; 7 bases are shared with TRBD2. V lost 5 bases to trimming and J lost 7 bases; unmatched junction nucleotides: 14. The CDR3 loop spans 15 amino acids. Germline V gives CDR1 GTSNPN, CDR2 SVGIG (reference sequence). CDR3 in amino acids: CAWLPRGDLWNEQFF. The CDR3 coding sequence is TGTGCCTGGTTGCCCCGGGGGGACCTGTGGAATGAGCAGTTCTTC.

Here the CDR3 reads CSARGGQGANEQYF. CDR3 bases: TGCAGTGCTAGAGGAGGACAGGGTGCAAACGAGCAGTACTTC. J is TRBJ2-7 and V is TRBV20-1, with 8 bases lining up with TRBD1. V dropped 1 base and J dropped 5; count of bases not matched to a gene: 7. Germline V CDR1 and CDR2: DFQATT, SNEGSKA (reference sequence). The CDR3 loop spans 14 amino acids.

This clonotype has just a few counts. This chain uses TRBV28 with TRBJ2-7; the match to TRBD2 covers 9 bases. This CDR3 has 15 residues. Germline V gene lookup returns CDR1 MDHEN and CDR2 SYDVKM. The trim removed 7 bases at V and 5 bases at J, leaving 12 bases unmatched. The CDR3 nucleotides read TGTGCCAGCACCCCGGGGGTTAGCGGGAGCCACGAGCAGTACTTC. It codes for CASTPGVSGSHEQYF. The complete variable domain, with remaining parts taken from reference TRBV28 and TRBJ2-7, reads DVKVTQSSRYLVKRTGEKVFLECVQDMDHENMFWYRQDPGLGLRLIYFSYDVKMKEKGDIPEGYSVSREKKERFSLILESASTNQTSMYLCASTPGVSGSHEQYFGPGTRLTVT.

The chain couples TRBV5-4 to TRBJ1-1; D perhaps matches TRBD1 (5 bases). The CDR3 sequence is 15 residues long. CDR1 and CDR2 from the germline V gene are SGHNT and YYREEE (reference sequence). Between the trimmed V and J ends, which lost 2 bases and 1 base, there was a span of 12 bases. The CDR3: CASSFGTDWNTEAFF. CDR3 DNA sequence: TGTGCCAGCAGCTTTGGGACGGACTGGAACACTGAAGCTTTCTTT.

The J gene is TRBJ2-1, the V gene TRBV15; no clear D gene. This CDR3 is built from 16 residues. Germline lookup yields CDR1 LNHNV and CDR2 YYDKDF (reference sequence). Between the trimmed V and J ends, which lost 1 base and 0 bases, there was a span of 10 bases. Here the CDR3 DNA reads TGTGCCACCAGCAGAGTTGCGGCGAGCTCCTACAATGAGCAGTTCTTC. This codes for CATSRVAASSYNEQFF.

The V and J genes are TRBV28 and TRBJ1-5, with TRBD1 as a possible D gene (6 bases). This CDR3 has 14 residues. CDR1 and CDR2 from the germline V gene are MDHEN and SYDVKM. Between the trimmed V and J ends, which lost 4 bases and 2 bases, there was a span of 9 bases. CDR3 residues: CASSWGGRNQPQHF. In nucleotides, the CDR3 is TGTGCCAGCAGTTGGGGGGGCCGCAATCAGCCCCAGCATTTT.